The 30 T cell receptor beta chains below come from one sample, sequenced in a study of T cell repertoires in ileal Crohn's disease (dated by TCRdb to between 2017 and 2020). The library was obtained by the immunoSEQ multiplex PCR assay. Not all clones reach the TCRdb copy of this immuneACCESS table, which keeps in-frame sequences only. Checked studies attribute under half of the gap to unresolved V genes and leave the rest unexplained. The sample table records fewer than 4,500 clones; around 83% of these occur just once. More than 6.5% of the sample belongs to the ten largest clones. Sequenced sample: ileal tissue. Source of these receptors: an adult with Crohn's disease.

This clone was detected only once. This sequence joins TRBV2 and TRBJ2-1; no reliable D call. V lost 2 bases, J lost 1 base, and 9 bases lay in between. The CDR3 is made up of 15 amino acids. Germline CDR1 SNHLY, CDR2 FYNNEI. This CDR3 reads CASSELPGSYNEQFF. CDR3 DNA sequence: TGTGCCAGCAGTGAACTTCCCGGTTCCTACAATGAGCAGTTCTTC. Full variable domain (missing parts from reference TRBV2 and TRBJ2-1): EPEVTQTPSHQVTQMGQEVILRCVPISNHLYFYWYRQILGQKVEFLVSFYNNEISEKSEIFDDQFSVERPDGSNFTLKIRSTKLEDSAMYFCASSELPGSYNEQFFGPGTRLTVL.

J is TRBJ1-6 and V is TRBV30; D ambiguous. The V and J ends lost 2 bases and 1 base respectively, with 9 bases between them. Germline assignment: CDR1 GTSNPN and CDR2 SVGIG (reference sequence). The CDR3 length is 15 residues. The CDR3, as DNA: TGTGCCTGGAGTCCAGGAGGGTCCTATAATTCACCCCTCCACTTT. Translated: CAWSPGGSYNSPLHF.

CDR3: CASRRNAPGFYGYTF. The CDR3, as DNA: TGTGCCAGCAGGAGAAACGCCCCCGGGTTCTATGGCTACACCTTC. V gene TRBV6-5 combines with J gene TRBJ1-2; D is unresolved. Germline V gene lookup returns CDR1 MNHEY and CDR2 SVGAGI. V lost 6 bases and J lost 4, with 18 bases in between. The CDR3 is 15 residues long.

The chain is built from TRBV7-8 and TRBJ2-3; TRBD2 aligns across 10 bases. V gave up 1 base and J gave up 4 bases; unmatched junction bases: 2. This CDR3 is built from 15 residues. CDR1 SGHVS and CDR2 FQNEAQ come from the germline V gene. CDR3 nucleotide sequence: TGTGCCAGCAGCTTAGGTCTAGCGGGAGCAGATACGCAGTATTTT. Translating it yields CASSLGLAGADTQYF.

CDR3 sequence (DNA): TGTGCCAGCAGCCCCAGTCGGGGTAGAAATCAGCCCCAGCATTTT. Translated, it gives CASSPSRGRNQPQHF. This sequence joins TRBV7-8 and TRBJ1-5, with no clear D. Germline lookup yields CDR1 SGHVS and CDR2 FQNEAQ. The V end was cut by 5 bases, the J end by 4 bases, with 15 bases between. The CDR3 covers 15 residues.

The V gene is TRBV9, the J gene TRBJ1-2, with 7 positions matching TRBD1. Germline V gives CDR1 SGDLS, CDR2 YYNGEE. The CDR3 runs 14 residues. The V and J ends lost 4 bases and 5 bases, in that order; junction bases with no gene match: 8. The CDR3 DNA reads as TGTGCCAGCAGCCCGAGACAGGGAACTTATGGCTACACCTTC. Protein sequence: CASSPRQGTYGYTF.

The J gene is TRBJ2-5, the V gene TRBV5-4; 14 nucleotides match TRBD2. Per the germline V gene, CDR1 is SGHNT and CDR2 is YYREEE (reference sequence). The V gene end was trimmed by 3 bases and the J gene end by 3 bases; junction bases not matched to a gene: 7. This CDR3 region has 17 residues. CDR3 in amino acids: CASSSRTSGRFKETQYF. In nucleotides, the CDR3 is TGTGCCAGCAGCTCCCGGACTAGCGGGAGGTTCAAAGAGACCCAGTACTTC.

V and J are TRBV6-1 and TRBJ2-6; the match to TRBD2 covers 14 bases. With 1 base clipped from V and 0 bases from J, the junction kept 8 bases outside the gene matches. The germline gives CDR1 MNHNS, CDR2 SASEGT. The CDR3 totals 21 residues. This CDR3 is CASSEDGTSGRLGSGANVLTF. The DNA of the CDR3 is TGTGCCAGCAGTGAAGACGGGACTAGCGGGAGACTGGGCTCTGGGGCCAACGTCCTGACTTTC.

The chain couples TRBV30 to TRBJ1-5, with TRBD1 matching 9 bases. The CDR3 contains 14 residues. Germline values: CDR1 GTSNPN, CDR2 SVGIG (reference sequence). The J segment lost 7 bases and the V segment lost 0 bases, leaving 4 bases of the junction unmatched. CDR3 protein: CAWSVGTGLQPQHF. In DNA form, the CDR3 reads TGTGCCTGGAGTGTTGGGACAGGGTTACAGCCCCAGCATTTT. Filled out from reference TRBV30 and TRBJ1-5, the complete variable domain reads SQTIHQWPATLVQPVGSPLSLECTVEGTSNPNLYWYRQAAGRGLQLLFYSVGIGQISSEVPQNLSASRPQDRQFILSSKKLLLSDSGFYLCAWSVGTGLQPQHFGDGTRLSIL.

The chain carries TRBV27 and TRBJ2-5; the match to TRBD1 covers 7 bases. Unmatched junction bases numbered 23, after V lost 4 bases and J lost 0 bases. Germline V gives CDR1 MNHEY, CDR2 SMNVEV (reference sequence). This CDR3 is 21 amino acids long. The CDR3 here is CASSSTKQGILDRAYQETQYF. The DNA of the CDR3 is TGTGCCAGCAGTTCCACTAAACAGGGGATCTTAGATAGGGCGTACCAAGAGACCCAGTACTTC.

The chain recombines TRBV12-5 with TRBJ2-5; TRBD2 matches at 7 bases. Germline V gene lookup returns CDR1 LGHNT and CDR2 FRNRAP. CDR3 length: 14 residues. Trimming removed 7 bases from V and 4 bases from J; junction bases left unmatched: 9. Here the CDR3 DNA reads TGTGCTAGTGTTTTCGGGGGAGGGGCAGAGACCCAGTACTTC. Residues: CASVFGGGAETQYF.

The rearrangement links TRBV5-1 to TRBJ1-1; 7 bases agree with TRBD1. V lost 2 bases, J lost 3 bases, and 10 bases stayed unmatched. In germline, CDR1 is SGHRS, CDR2 YFSETQ. The CDR3 length is 16 residues. CDR3 nucleotide sequence: TGCGCCAGCAGCTTTCTACAGATAACAGGGGACACTGAAGCTTTCTTT. As protein: CASSFLQITGDTEAFF.

This chain uses TRBV6-4 with TRBJ2-1, with TRBD2 matching over 12 bases. The CDR3 extends over 15 amino acids. Germline CDR1 MRHNA, CDR2 SNTAGT. Losses at the gene ends were 5 bases for V and 5 bases for J; bases not matched to a gene: 4. This CDR3 is CASSMTSGSHNEQFF. The CDR3, as DNA: TGTGCCAGCAGTATGACTAGCGGGAGCCACAATGAGCAGTTCTTC.

This clone was seen a few times. The V call is TRBV4-2, the J call TRBJ1-4; possible D gene TRBD1, 5 bases. V dropped 0 bases and J dropped 10 bases, with 9 bases sitting between them. The CDR3 sequence is 13 residues long. Germline V gives CDR1 LGHNA, CDR2 YNFKEQ. This CDR3 reads CASSQERGRKLFF. The DNA of the CDR3 is TGTGCCAGCAGCCAAGAAAGGGGAAGAAAACTGTTTTTT.

This chain uses TRBV7-2 with TRBJ2-1, with D tentatively TRBD1 (6 bases). The ends were cut back, 2 bases at V and 0 bases at J, with 20 bases in the middle. Germline V gene lookup returns CDR1 SGHTA and CDR2 FQGNSA. The CDR3 has 19 residues. The CDR3 nucleotides are TGTGCCAGCAGCTTATTCCTTAAGGGGGAGAGGCACTCCTACAATGAGCAGTTCTTC. It is translated as CASSLFLKGERHSYNEQFF. The variable domain in full, with the rest retrieved from reference TRBV7-2 and TRBJ2-1, is GAGVSQSPSNKVTEKGKDVELRCDPISGHTALYWYRQSLGQGLEFLIYFQGNSAPDKSGLPSDRFSAERTGGSVSTLTIQRTQQEDSAVYLCASSLFLKGERHSYNEQFFGPGTRLTVL.

The CDR3 DNA follows: TGTGCCAGTAGTGGAGGGACCCGCATGAGGGGCTACACCTTC. Protein sequence: CASSGGTRMRGYTF. The chain combines TRBV19 with TRBJ1-2; D might be TRBD1 (5 bases). This CDR3 is 14 amino acids long. From germline, CDR1 is LNHDA and CDR2 SQIVND (reference sequence). Trimming left V 5 bases short and J 8 bases short, with 18 bases between.

Turning to this clone: The junction and the germline gene differ at one end; a read error may be behind it. Other DNA sequences in the sample encode the same CDR3. The gene calls are TRBV19 and TRBJ2-7; TRBD1 matches at 7 bases. The CDR3 has 14 amino acids. CDR1 is LNHDA and CDR2 is SQIVND in the germline V gene (reference sequence). CDR3 residues: CASSPDRATYEQYF. CDR3 DNA sequence: TGCGCCAGTAGCCCAGACAGGGCCACCTACGAGCAGTACTTC. Full variable domain (outside the CDR3, taken from reference TRBV19 and TRBJ2-7): DGGITQSPKYLFRKEGQNVTLSCEQNLNHDAMYWYRQDPGQGLRLIYYSQIVNDFQKGDIAEGYSVSREKKESFPLTVTSAQKNPTAFYLCASSPDRATYEQYFGPGTRLTVT.

The chain has TRBV9 and TRBJ1-2, with D perhaps matching TRBD1 (5 bases). The CDR3 runs to 13 residues. Germline-derived CDR1 and CDR2 are SGDLS and YYNGEE. V lost 2 bases, J lost 5 bases, and 10 bases lay in between. The CDR3 here is CASSVGGGYGYTF. The DNA for the CDR3 is TGTGCCAGCAGCGTGGGGGGTGGGTATGGCTACACCTTC.

The V gene is TRBV19, the J gene TRBJ1-5, with unresolved D. Trimming removed 5 bases at V and 8 bases at J, with 16 bases between. The germline V gene encodes CDR1 LNHDA and CDR2 SQIVND (reference sequence). CDR3 size: 14 residues. CDR3 nucleotides: TGTGCCAGTAGTCCCCCGGCGCGGTCGGAGCCCCAGCATTTT. It encodes CASSPPARSEPQHF.

This chain links TRBV7-3 with TRBJ2-3; 10 nucleotides align to TRBD2. From germline, CDR1 is SGHTA and CDR2 FQGTGA. The CDR3 is made up of 17 amino acids. With V trimmed by 5 bases and J by 5 bases, 13 bases remained unmatched. The DNA of the CDR3 is TGTGCCAGCAGCCCCCAGGGAGCGGGGGGGCCCGTAGATACGCAGTATTTT. Translation gives CASSPQGAGGPVDTQYF.

The rearrangement uses TRBV30 and TRBJ2-6; D ambiguous. Trimming removed 7 bases at V and 2 bases at J, with 9 bases between. The CDR3 covers 13 residues. Germline values: CDR1 GTSNPN, CDR2 SVGIG (reference sequence). The CDR3 sequence: CASRPAGANVLTF. The CDR3 DNA is TGTGCCTCCCGCCCAGCTGGGGCCAACGTCCTGACTTTC.

This clone appeared a few times. J is TRBJ1-1 and V is TRBV6-1, with D possibly being TRBD1 (6 bases). Trimming removed 6 bases from V and 4 bases from J, with 12 bases in between. CDR3 length: 13 residues. Germline V gene data show CDR1 as MNHNS and CDR2 as SASEGT. CDR3 residues: CASSAGGPTEAFF. The CDR3 DNA reads TGTGCCAGCAGCGCCGGGGGGCCCACTGAAGCTTTCTTT.

This chain links TRBV7-2 with TRBJ1-1; a possible D gene is TRBD1 (6 bases). Looked up from germline, CDR1 is SGHTA and CDR2 is FQGNSA. The CDR3 has 14 residues. The ends were cut back, 5 bases at V and 5 bases at J, with 15 bases in the middle. This chain's CDR3 is CASSHPRQGTEAFF. The CDR3 region has the DNA TGTGCCAGCAGCCACCCCCGCCAGGGGACTGAAGCTTTCTTT.

J is TRBJ1-1 and V is TRBV4-1, with D unresolved. The germline V gene has CDR1 MGHRA and CDR2 YSYEKL. This CDR3 is built from 13 residues. With 3 bases removed from V and 1 base from J, the gap between germline ends came to 6 bases. The CDR3 reads CASSHGSNTEAFF. CDR3 sequence (DNA): TGCGCCAGCAGCCATGGCTCGAACACTGAAGCTTTCTTT.

This clone came up once. The V call is TRBV30, the J call TRBJ1-2; the match to TRBD1 covers 7 bases. The ends lost 4 bases at V and 2 bases at J; junction bases unmatched: 10. The CDR3 runs to 15 residues. Per germline, CDR1 GTSNPN and CDR2 SVGIG (reference sequence). In DNA form, the CDR3 reads TGTGCCTGGATAACCCGGGACAGAGCCAACTATGGCTACACCTTC. It yields the protein CAWITRDRANYGYTF.

V is TRBV28 and J is TRBJ2-2; TRBD1 might be the D (6 bases). The germline V and J ends were trimmed by 2 bases and 5 bases, with 12 bases remaining between them. This CDR3 has 15 amino acids. Germline values: CDR1 MDHEN, CDR2 SYDVKM. The DNA for the CDR3 is TGTGCCAGCAGTTTAAACGACAGGATAACCGGGGAGCTGTTTTTT. It codes for CASSLNDRITGELFF.

This chain connects TRBV25-1 to TRBJ2-5, with 8 bases matching TRBD2. CDR1 is MGHDK and CDR2 is SYGVNS in the germline V gene. V lost 7 bases to trimming and J lost 0 bases; unmatched junction nucleotides: 7. This CDR3 comprises 15 residues. The CDR3 sequence: CASNSGSGNQETQYF. CDR3 sequence (DNA): TGTGCCAGCAACTCGGGTAGCGGGAACCAAGAGACCCAGTACTTC.

On this clone itself: Other DNA sequences of this sample code for an identical CDR3. V gene TRBV4-2 combines with J gene TRBJ2-7; TRBD1 matches at 7 bases. V shed 0 bases and J 3 bases; nucleotides not matched to a gene: 5. The CDR3 has 15 amino acids. The germline CDR1 and CDR2 sequences are LGHNA and YNFKEQ. The CDR3 spells CASSQDRDSYYEQYF. The CDR3 DNA reads TGTGCCAGCAGCCAAGACCGGGACAGTTACTACGAGCAGTACTTC.

The chain employs TRBV5-8 and TRBJ2-5; D remains ambiguous. The CDR3 spans 16 residues. The germline V and J ends were trimmed by 0 bases and 0 bases, with 12 bases remaining between them. Germline values: CDR1 SGHTS, CDR2 YDEGEE. CDR3 loop: CASSLANMAYQETQYF. CDR3 bases: TGTGCCAGCAGCTTGGCCAATATGGCCTACCAAGAGACCCAGTACTTC.

The gene calls are TRBV5-1 and TRBJ2-7, with TRBD1 matching over 7 bases. CDR1 is SGHRS, CDR2 YFSETQ, per germline. The CDR3 covers 14 residues. The V segment lost 7 bases and the J segment 0 bases; nucleotides outside the gene matches: 7. CDR3 in amino acids: CASGEQGSSYEQYF. CDR3 in DNA: TGCGCCAGCGGCGAACAGGGGAGCTCCTACGAGCAGTACTTC. Supplemented by reference TRBV5-1 and TRBJ2-7, the full variable domain reads KAGVTQTPRYLIKTRGQQVTLSCSPISGHRSVSWYQQTPGQGLQFLFEYFSETQRNKGNFPGRFSGRQFSNSRSEMNVSTLELGDSALYLCASGEQGSSYEQYFGPGTRLTVT.